The clone carrying this TCR beta chain was recorded a few times. Its matching antigen is unknown. These data are taken from a study of T-cell reconstitution after alpha-beta-depleted transplantation in children. The study's findings and limits: After transplant, at about two months, alpha-beta T cells were reportedly derived from several hundred expanded graft clones. It was newly produced T cells that mostly accounted for T-cell counts and diversity one year after transplant.

CDR3 length: 19 amino acids. Germline V lookup: CDR1 SGDLS, CDR2 YYNGEE. The ends lost 1 base at V and 0 bases at J; junction bases unmatched: 10. It was with unique molecular identifiers that the TCRbeta library was prepared. TCRdb analysed the PCR reads with MiXCR anew, one entry per CDR3 protein. The top ten hold roughly 9.8% of the sample, which has 250,000 to 350,000 distinct CDR3 sequences, 23% seen once. The TCR comes from a male patient younger than 18 who had a stem cell transplant for acute lymphoblastic leukemia, so the T cells may come from the graft donor. The chain has TRBV9 and TRBJ2-3; TRBD2 aligns across 11 bases. The source material was PBMCs, mostly from graft donor cells, sampled 180 days after TCRalphabeta/CD19-depleted stem cell transplant. DNA of the CDR3: TGTGCCAGCAGCGTACGGCTAGCGGGAGGCCTAGATAGCACAGATACGCAGTATTTT. Amino acids: CASSVRLAGGLDSTDTQYF.